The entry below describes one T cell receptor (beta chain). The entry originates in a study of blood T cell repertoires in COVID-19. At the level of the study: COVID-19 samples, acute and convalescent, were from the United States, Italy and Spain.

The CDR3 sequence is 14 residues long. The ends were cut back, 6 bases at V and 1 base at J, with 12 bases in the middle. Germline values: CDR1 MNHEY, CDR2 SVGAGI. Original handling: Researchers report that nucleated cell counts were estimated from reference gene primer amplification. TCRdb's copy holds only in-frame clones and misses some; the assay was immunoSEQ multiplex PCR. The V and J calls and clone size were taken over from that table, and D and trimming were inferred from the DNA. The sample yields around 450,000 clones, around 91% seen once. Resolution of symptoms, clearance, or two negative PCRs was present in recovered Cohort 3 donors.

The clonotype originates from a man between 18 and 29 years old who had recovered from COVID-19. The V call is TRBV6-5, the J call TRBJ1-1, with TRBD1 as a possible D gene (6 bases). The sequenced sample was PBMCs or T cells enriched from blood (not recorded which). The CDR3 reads CASSRLRGNTEAFF. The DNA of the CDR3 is TGTGCCAGCAGCCGCCTCAGGGGGAACACTGAAGCTTTCTTT.